This T cell receptor (beta chain) was found in a study of cytomegalovirus exposure and HLA in healthy donors. Findings and limits, study-wide: According to the study, 160 or so TCR beta chains were cytomegalovirus-associated.

The J segment lost 5 bases and the V segment lost 6 bases, leaving 7 bases of the junction unmatched. CDR1 and CDR2 from the germline V gene are SQVTM and ANQGSEA. The CDR3 sequence is 14 residues long. Notes on this clone: The antigen is unknown.

Some clones are missing from TCRdb's copy, which holds only in-frame ones; the method was immunoSEQ multiplex PCR. Of roughly 100,000 clones listed, 85% are singletons. The receptor was isolated from a man aged 18 to 35 in good health and CMV-seropositive. The sample consisted of PBMCs. The chain carries TRBV29-1 and TRBJ2-7; TRBD2 aligns across 13 bases. Written as DNA, the CDR3 is TGCAGCGTGGGGGAGGGACTAGCGGGAAACGAGCAGTACTTC. As protein: CSVGEGLAGNEQYF.